Presented here are 4 T cell receptor beta chains from one specimen sequenced in a study of blood T cell repertoires in COVID-19. Data came from immunoSEQ multiplex PCR; TCRdb stores just in-frame clones and leaves some out. The repertoire holds almost 95,000 clones, with roughly four fifths as singletons. The sequencing sample was made of peripheral blood. The receptors shown here come from a man aged 60 to 69 with acute or convalescent COVID-19.

The chain links TRBV6-5 to TRBJ1-1, with 9 bases that match TRBD1. Germline V lookup: CDR1 MNHEY, CDR2 SVGAGI. V was clipped by 6 bases and J by 5 bases; unmatched bases: 7. The CDR3 contains 14 residues. As DNA, the CDR3 is TGTGCCAGCAGGGTCGGGACAGGGCGAACTGAAGCTTTCTTT. Translating it yields CASRVGTGRTEAFF.

The chain uses TRBV11-3 and TRBJ2-1, with D tentatively TRBD1 (6 bases). Trimming removed 5 bases from V and 3 bases from J, with 11 bases in between. The germline CDR1 and CDR2 sequences are SGHNT and YENEEA. The CDR3 sequence is 14 residues long. The CDR3 DNA is TGTGCCAGCAGCCCACCGGACAGCTACAATGAGCAGTTCTTC. This translates into CASSPPDSYNEQFF. The variable domain in full, with the rest retrieved from reference TRBV11-3 and TRBJ2-1, is EAGVVQSPRYKIIEKKQPVAFWCNPISGHNTLYWYLQNLGQGPELLIRYENEEAVDDSQLPKDRFSAERLKGVDSTLKIQPAELGDSAVYLCASSPPDSYNEQFFGPGTRLTVL.

CDR3: CAWSVGTGSHEQYF. The CDR3, as DNA: TGTGCCTGGAGTGTGGGGACAGGGTCCCACGAGCAGTACTTC. The chain combines TRBV30 with TRBJ2-7; 9 bases match TRBD1. V shed 0 bases and J 5 bases; nucleotides not matched to a gene: 5. Germline loops: CDR1 GTSNPN, CDR2 SVGIG (reference sequence). This CDR3 comprises 14 residues.

V gene TRBV24-1 combines with J gene TRBJ2-1; no definite D call. The CDR3 is made up of 12 amino acids. The germline V gene encodes CDR1 KGHDR and CDR2 SFDVKD. Trimming took off 0 bases at V and 10 bases at J, with 6 bases between the two ends. CDR3 sequence: CATSDLQAEQFF. The CDR3 DNA is TGTGCCACCAGTGATTTGCAAGCCGAGCAGTTCTTC.